The 6 T cell receptor beta chains listed next were all sequenced from one sample in a study of blood T cell repertoires in COVID-19. The method was immunoSEQ multiplex PCR; TCRdb's version includes in-frame clones alone and lacks a portion of them. The table includes under 150,000 clones, more than 80% detected once. The source material was peripheral blood. Every receptor here comes from an older woman with COVID-19, enrolled during active disease.

The chain combines TRBV5-1 with TRBJ1-6; 10 bases map to TRBD1. CDR1 SGHRS and CDR2 YFSETQ come from the germline V gene. Trimming at V came to 7 bases and at J to 10 bases, leaving 14 bases not matched to a gene. The CDR3 extends over 16 amino acids. DNA for the CDR3: TGCGCCAGCCGCCTTGGCAATAGACAGGGGGCGTCACCCCTCCACTTT. The encoded protein is CASRLGNRQGASPLHF.

This sequence joins TRBV5-6 and TRBJ1-1; a possible D gene is TRBD1 (6 bases). Trimming removed 0 bases from V and 0 bases from J, with 12 bases in between. The CDR3 extends over 16 amino acids. CDR1 and CDR2 (germline): SGHDT, YYEEEE. CDR3 protein: CASSLANRALNTEAFF. The CDR3 DNA reads as TGTGCCAGCAGCTTGGCGAACAGGGCCCTGAACACTGAAGCTTTCTTT.

J is TRBJ1-5 and V is TRBV6-2 or TRBV6-3; perhaps TRBD1 as D (6 bases). Germline CDR1 MNHEY, CDR2 SVGEGT. The CDR3 loop spans 17 amino acids. The V end lost 6 bases, the J end lost 5 bases, and 23 bases lay between the germline ends. The CDR3 nucleotides read TGTGCCAGCAGCTATACCATTCGACAGGACAAGTATCAGCCCCAGCATTTT. Amino acids: CASSYTIRQDKYQPQHF.

The chain joins TRBV7-6 to TRBJ2-1; 8 bases agree with TRBD2. The length of the CDR3 is 16 residues. Germline assignment: CDR1 SGHVS and CDR2 FNYEAQ. The trim removed 5 bases at V and 4 bases at J, leaving 10 bases unmatched. The DNA of the CDR3 is TGTGCCAGCAGCCCAACGAGCGGGGGAAATTACAATGAGCAGTTCTTC. This encodes CASSPTSGGNYNEQFF. Filled out from reference TRBV7-6 and TRBJ2-1, the complete variable domain reads GAGVSQSPRYKVTKRGQDVALRCDPISGHVSLYWYRQALGQGPEFLTYFNYEAQQDKSGLPNDRFSAERPEGSISTLTIQRTEQRDSAMYRCASSPTSGGNYNEQFFGPGTRLTVL.

The chain carries TRBV5-1 and TRBJ2-3; D may be TRBD1 (6 bases). V lost 0 bases to trimming and J lost 5 bases, with 13 bases between them. Germline values: CDR1 SGHRS, CDR2 YFSETQ. The CDR3 extends over 15 amino acids. DNA for the CDR3: TGCGCCAGCAGCTTGGACACAGGGTTGCAAGATACGCAGTATTTT. This encodes CASSLDTGLQDTQYF.

This chain links TRBV7-3 with TRBJ1-1; D may be TRBD1 (6 bases). The CDR3 spans 13 residues. Germline V gene data show CDR1 as SGHTA and CDR2 as FQGTGA. Trimming removed 4 bases at V and 13 bases at J, with 19 bases between. The CDR3 region is CASSSPGEGSLFF. DNA for the CDR3: TGTGCCAGCAGCTCCCCAGGGGAGGGGTCGCTTTTCTTT.